A single sample gave rise to the 32 T cell receptor beta chains below, sequenced in a study of early T cells in non-severe SARS-CoV-2 infection. TCRdb called the 5' RACE reads again in MiXCR, with one record for every CDR3 protein. The sample consists of approximately 81,000 distinct CDR3 sequences, less than 8% of them appearing once. Sequencing used whole blood. These receptors all come from an adult who was a healthcare worker with PCR-confirmed SARS-CoV-2 infection or an uninfected control (not recorded which).

This clonotype has just a few counts. The chain recombines TRBV10-2 with TRBJ1-4, with 7 positions matching TRBD1. Germline V lookup: CDR1 WSHSY, CDR2 SAAADI. The V gene end was trimmed by 5 bases and the J gene end by 10 bases; junction bases not matched to a gene: 16. The CDR3 has 16 amino acids. The CDR3, as DNA: TGCGCCAGCAGTCTTATTACCACAGGGGAGGGAGGAAAACTGTTTTTT. This codes for CASSLITTGEGGKLFF.

The chain has TRBV7-6 and TRBJ1-4; the match to TRBD1 covers 9 bases. The CDR3 is 15 residues long. The germline gives CDR1 SGHVS, CDR2 FNYEAQ. J lost 7 bases, V lost 5 bases, and 8 bases had no gene match. The CDR3 spells CASSPSGTGSEKLFF. CDR3 in DNA: TGTGCCAGCAGCCCCAGCGGGACAGGGAGTGAAAAACTGTTTTTT.

In this sample, this clonotype turned up many times. The rearrangement joins TRBV21-1 to TRBJ2-5; TRBD2, the table's D call, was not compared with the DNA. TRBV21-1 is a documented pseudogene. This CDR3 is built from 19 residues. CDR3 nucleotide sequence: TGTGCCAGCAGCAACGGCCTCACCCATAGCGGGGGGCCAAAAGAGACCCAGTACTTC. Its translation: CASSNGLTHSGGPKETQYF.

This clonotype came up many times. The rearrangement links TRBV10-2 to TRBJ2-4, with 10 positions matching TRBD1. Germline CDR1 WSHSY, CDR2 SAAADI. CDR3 length equals 14 residues. J was trimmed by 8 bases and V by 7 bases; bases with no gene match: 8. CDR3 in amino acids: CASKMGQGLDIQYF. As DNA, the CDR3 is TGCGCCAGCAAGATGGGACAGGGGTTAGACATTCAGTACTTC.

This clonotype was recorded a few times. The gene calls are TRBV6-5 and TRBJ2-7; D might be TRBD1 or TRBD2, each matching 7 bases. With 5 bases removed from V and 2 bases from J, the gap between germline ends came to 13 bases. The CDR3 is 14 residues long. Germline CDR1 and CDR2: MNHEY and SVGAGI. CDR3 sequence reads: CASSVQGGPYEQYF. For the CDR3, the DNA is TGTGCCAGCAGTGTCCAGGGGGGGCCCTACGAGCAGTACTTC.

The chain employs TRBV5-5 and TRBJ2-3, with D unresolved. The germline V gene has CDR1 SGHKS and CDR2 YYEKEE (reference sequence). The CDR3 length is 13 residues. The V end was cut by 2 bases, the J end by 4 bases, with 8 bases between. CDR3 bases: TGTGCCAGCAGCTTAAGGGCCCCAGATACGCAGTATTTT. Translating it yields CASSLRAPDTQYF.

This clonotype was detected ten times or more. The rearrangement links TRBV28 to TRBJ1-6; TRBD1 might be the D (5 bases). This CDR3 comprises 15 residues. V was shortened by 4 bases and J by 9 bases, with 16 bases between the two germline ends. CDR1 is MDHEN and CDR2 is SYDVKM in the germline V gene. The CDR3 sequence is CASSSPLAGTSPLHF. The CDR3 coding sequence is TGTGCCAGCAGTTCCCCCCTCGCAGGGACTTCACCCCTCCACTTT.

This clonotype was seen more than once but under ten times. This chain connects TRBV6-2 or TRBV6-3 to TRBJ1-1; D remains unclear. V was clipped by 0 bases and J by 0 bases, with 8 bases between them. This CDR3 has 15 residues. Germline V gene data show CDR1 as MNHEY and CDR2 as SVGEGT. CDR3 sequence (DNA): TGTGCCAGCAGTTACTCGGCCAACATGAACACTGAAGCTTTCTTT. Translating gives CASSYSANMNTEAFF.

This clonotype has at least ten counts. The V gene is TRBV20-1, the J gene TRBJ2-7; D ambiguous. Germline V gene lookup returns CDR1 DFQATT and CDR2 SNEGSKA (reference sequence). The CDR3 length is 15 residues. V was trimmed by 3 bases and J by 0 bases, leaving 15 bases between them. DNA of the CDR3: TGCAGTGCTAGTGTTAGATCAGTTAGCTCCTACGAGCAGTACTTC. It translates to CSASVRSVSSYEQYF.

This clonotype was seen repeatedly, ten times or more. The chain uses TRBV4-2 and TRBJ1-5, with D perhaps matching TRBD1 (5 bases). CDR3 length: 13 residues. Trimming stripped 3 bases from V and 11 bases from J, with 14 bases between. In germline, CDR1 is LGHNA, CDR2 YNFKEQ. CDR3 loop: CASSQGVNQAQHF. In DNA, the CDR3 is TGTGCCAGCAGCCAGGGGGTTAACCAGGCCCAGCATTTT.

This clonotype was seen at least ten times. The gene calls are TRBV12-3 or TRBV12-4 and TRBJ1-5; no clear D gene. The length of the CDR3 is 13 residues. Trimming left V 4 bases short and J 4 bases short, with 8 bases between. DNA of the CDR3: TGTGCCAGCAGTTCCCAGAGGAATCAGCCCCAGCATTTT. Its protein product is CASSSQRNQPQHF.

J is TRBJ1-1 and V is TRBV6-1, with 7 bases matching TRBD1. With V trimmed by 8 bases and J by 5 bases, 14 bases remained unmatched. The CDR3 has 15 amino acids. Germline lookup yields CDR1 MNHNS and CDR2 SASEGT. CDR3 bases: TGTGCCAGCTGCCTACCACAGGGGTATCTTACTGAAGCTTTCTTT. This codes for CASCLPQGYLTEAFF.

The rearrangement links TRBV13 to TRBJ1-1; D perhaps matches TRBD1 (5 bases). This CDR3 has 15 residues. V was cut by 5 bases and J by 4 bases, with 17 bases left in between. The germline V gene has CDR1 PRHDT and CDR2 FYEKMQ (reference sequence). The chain's CDR3 is CASSQGAGWSTEAFF. The CDR3 nucleotides are TGTGCCAGCAGCCAAGGGGCAGGTTGGAGCACTGAAGCTTTCTTT.

In this sample, this clonotype turned up a few times. The V call is TRBV12-3 or TRBV12-4, the J call TRBJ2-3; D remains unclear. V was shortened by 3 bases and J by 4 bases, with 8 bases between the two germline ends. The CDR3 length is 13 residues. This chain's CDR3 is CASSLPSSDTQYF. Here the CDR3 DNA reads TGTGCCAGCAGTTTGCCATCCTCAGATACGCAGTATTTT.

The J gene is TRBJ2-7, the V gene TRBV2; TRBD1 aligns across 9 bases. Unmatched junction bases numbered 8, after V lost 6 bases and J lost 5 bases. The CDR3 runs 14 residues. Germline V gives CDR1 SNHLY, CDR2 FYNNEI. This CDR3 is CASRATGGKNEQYF. The CDR3 region has the DNA TGTGCCAGCAGGGCGACAGGGGGAAAGAACGAGCAGTACTTC.

The chain carries TRBV18 and TRBJ1-1; D not resolved. Trimming took off 4 bases at V and 0 bases at J, with 6 bases between the two ends. Germline assignment: CDR1 KGHSH and CDR2 LQKENI. The CDR3 extends over 13 amino acids. In DNA, the CDR3 is TGTGCCAGCTCACGCGAGGTGAACACTGAAGCTTTCTTT. Translated, it gives CASSREVNTEAFF.

This clonotype was counted a few times. This chain connects TRBV11-2 to TRBJ2-5, with 7 bases lining up with TRBD1. The germline CDR1 and CDR2 sequences are SGHAT and FQNNGV. J gave up 2 bases and V 4 bases, and 10 bases lay outside the gene matches. This CDR3 has 16 amino acids. CDR3 nucleotides: TGTGCCAGCAGCTCAGCCGGGACAGCTAGACAAGAGACCCAGTACTTC. Translated, it gives CASSSAGTARQETQYF.

The J gene is TRBJ2-1, the V gene TRBV20-1; 14 bases line up with TRBD2. Germline V CDR1 and CDR2: DFQATT, SNEGSKA (reference sequence). The CDR3 length is 16 residues. Trimming cost V 2 bases and J 4 bases; bases outside gene matches: 4. The CDR3 nucleotides read TGCAGTGCTAGATTAAGGACTAGCGGGGGGTACAATGAGCAGTTCTTC. Its translation is CSARLRTSGGYNEQFF.

The rearrangement uses TRBV18 and TRBJ1-6, with TRBD1 matching over 10 bases. Germline loops: CDR1 KGHSH, CDR2 LQKENI. The CDR3 covers 14 residues. Trimming removed 3 bases from V and 8 bases from J; junction bases left unmatched: 1. CDR3 in DNA: TGTGCCAGCTCACCCGGGACAGGGGATTCACCCCTCCACTTT. Amino acids: CASSPGTGDSPLHF. Full variable domain (remainder filled in from reference TRBV18 and TRBJ1-6): NAGVMQNPRHLVRRRGQEARLRCSPMKGHSHVYWYRQLPEEGLKFMVYLQKENIIDESGMPKERFSAEFPKEGPSILRIQQVVRGDSAAYFCASSPGTGDSPLHFGNGTRLTVT.

This clonotype was detected many times. This rearrangement joins TRBV12-3 or TRBV12-4 to TRBJ2-5; TRBD1 aligns across 11 bases. The ends lost 3 bases at V and 2 bases at J; junction bases unmatched: 5. The CDR3 consists of 16 residues. DNA for the CDR3: TGTGCCAGCAGTTTTTTGGGGACAGGGGGACAAGAGACCCAGTACTTC. Protein product: CASSFLGTGGQETQYF.

This chain joins TRBV11-2 and TRBJ2-1; D is possibly TRBD2 (6 bases). The CDR3 totals 14 residues. Trimming removed 1 base at V and 8 bases at J, with 12 bases between. Germline V gives CDR1 SGHAT, CDR2 FQNNGV. The CDR3 sequence is CASSLGGLHDEQFF. The DNA for the CDR3 is TGTGCCAGCAGCTTAGGTGGACTACACGATGAGCAGTTCTTC.

V is TRBV19 and J is TRBJ1-2; D call uncertain. The CDR3 has 16 amino acids. Germline loops: CDR1 LNHDA, CDR2 SQIVND (reference sequence). The ends were cut back, 4 bases at V and 4 bases at J, with 19 bases in the middle. Here the CDR3 reads CASSTPGRMTSYGYTF. In nucleotides, the CDR3 is TGTGCCAGTAGTACACCAGGACGGATGACTAGCTATGGCTACACCTTC.

In nucleotides, the CDR3 is TGCAGTGCTAGAGATTTTCACCGTCCGAACACTGAAGCTTTCTTT. Translated, it gives CSARDFHRPNTEAFF. The V call is TRBV20-1, the J call TRBJ1-1; D ambiguous. The germline V and J ends were trimmed by 0 bases and 1 base, with 12 bases remaining between them. The CDR3 totals 15 residues. Germline CDR1 and CDR2: DFQATT and SNEGSKA (reference sequence).

The chain uses TRBV5-1 and TRBJ2-7, with no clear D. Germline lookup yields CDR1 SGHRS and CDR2 YFSETQ. The CDR3 is made up of 14 amino acids. Trimming pared 2 bases from V and 3 bases from J, leaving 12 bases between. The CDR3 nucleotides are TGCGCCAGCAGCTTAGACGGATTGAACTACGAGCAGTACTTC. It translates to CASSLDGLNYEQYF.

About this clonotype: A clone one base away is much larger, so this may be a read error. This chain links TRBV18 with TRBJ2-3; D is tentatively TRBD1 or TRBD2 (5 bases each). V lost 6 bases, J lost 4 bases, and 26 bases lay in between. From germline, CDR1 is KGHSH and CDR2 LQKENI. The CDR3 contains 18 residues. CDR3 nucleotide sequence: TGTGCCAGCTCCCCGACATGGGACGGAACCCGGGGCCCAGATACGCAGTATTTT. It yields the protein CASSPTWDGTRGPDTQYF.

This clonotype was observed at least ten times. V usage is TRBV20-1 and J usage is TRBJ1-1; unclear D gene. The CDR3 has 14 residues. The ends were cut back, 5 bases at V and 0 bases at J, with 13 bases in the middle. Germline values: CDR1 DFQATT, CDR2 SNEGSKA (reference sequence). The CDR3 nucleotides read TGCAGTGCTTTGGGGTCCGGGGTGAACACTGAAGCTTTCTTT. This codes for CSALGSGVNTEAFF.

The V call is TRBV7-9, the J call TRBJ2-7; TRBD2 is a possible D gene (6 bases). Germline V gene data show CDR1 as SEHNR and CDR2 as FQNEAQ (reference sequence). Between the trimmed V and J ends, which lost 1 base and 7 bases, there was a span of 14 bases. CDR3 size: 14 residues. In DNA, the CDR3 is TGTGCCAGCAGCTTAGGGGGGGTCAGCAGAGAGCAGTACTTC. Amino acid sequence: CASSLGGVSREQYF. Filled out from reference TRBV7-9 and TRBJ2-7, the complete variable domain reads DTGVSQNPRHKITKRGQNVTFRCDPISEHNRLYWYRQTLGQGPEFLTYFQNEAQLEKSRLLSDRFSAERPKGSFSTLEIQRTEQGDSAMYLCASSLGGVSREQYFGPGTRLTVT.

The chain combines TRBV7-2 with TRBJ2-7, with 7 bases fitting TRBD1. J gave up 2 bases and V 4 bases, and 8 bases lay outside the gene matches. CDR3 size: 15 residues. The germline CDR1 and CDR2 sequences are SGHTA and FQGNSA. The CDR3 sequence: CASSWTGPQTYEQYF. For the CDR3, the DNA is TGTGCCAGCAGCTGGACAGGACCCCAGACCTACGAGCAGTACTTC.

This clonotype was seen many times. The rearrangement links TRBV29-1 to TRBJ1-1; D gene unclear. Germline values: CDR1 SQVTM, CDR2 ANQGSEA. The ends were cut back, 5 bases at V and 2 bases at J, with 9 bases in the middle. This CDR3 contains 12 residues. The CDR3 is CSVMAPNTEAFF. The CDR3 coding sequence is TGCAGCGTTATGGCACCAAACACTGAAGCTTTCTTT.

Worth noting for this clonotype: A much larger clone lies one base from this, so it may be a read error. It is likely a read error, because the conserved phenylalanine at the end of the CDR3 is missing. This chain links TRBV28 with TRBJ1-2, with TRBD1 matching 10 bases. The ends lost 5 bases at V and 8 bases at J; junction bases unmatched: 11. Germline V gene sequence: CDR1 MDHEN, CDR2 SYDVKM. This CDR3 has 15 amino acids. This CDR3 reads CASSPPPTGGRGYTS. Here the CDR3 DNA reads TGTGCCAGCAGTCCCCCGCCGACAGGGGGCAGGGGCTACACCTCC.

This sequence joins TRBV5-3 and TRBJ2-7; 7 nucleotides agree with TRBD2. TRBV5-3 is recorded as an ORF, its role being uncertain. V lost 7 bases and J lost 3; bases outside the gene matches: 16. This CDR3 has 16 residues. The CDR3 DNA is TGTGCCAGACCTGAGCTAGCGGTAAATCGTGTCTACGAGCAGTACTTC. Protein sequence: CARPELAVNRVYEQYF.

In this sample, this clonotype turned up many times. The gene calls are TRBV7-2 and TRBJ2-5; D perhaps matches TRBD1 (5 bases). Germline V gene sequence: CDR1 SGHTA, CDR2 FQGNSA. V lost 5 bases, J lost 3 bases, and 10 bases lay in between. The CDR3 contains 13 residues. CDR3 nucleotide sequence: TGTGCCAGCAGCAGACAGTTAGAAGAGACCCAGTACTTC. Residues: CASSRQLEETQYF.